Each of the 13 T cell receptor beta chains below was sequenced from the same sample in a study of control samples from healthy donors and cancer patients. Data came from immunoSEQ multiplex PCR; TCRdb stores just in-frame clones and leaves some out. Here the sample spans 130,000 or so clones, roughly 90% being singletons. What was sequenced was blood. The source of these receptors is a woman aged 45-60 years in good health.

The table lists this clone with a few counts. This rearrangement joins TRBV5-1 to TRBJ1-6; 8 nucleotides match TRBD1. V lost 6 bases and J lost 10; bases outside the gene matches: 15. The CDR3 totals 16 residues. The germline V gene has CDR1 SGHRS and CDR2 YFSETQ. The chain's CDR3 is CASTLDRGEAGSPLHF. The CDR3 nucleotides are TGCGCCAGCACTCTAGACAGGGGCGAGGCCGGGTCACCCCTCCACTTT.

The V call is TRBV6-6, the J call TRBJ1-1, with 7 bases matching TRBD1. V was pared by 6 bases and J by 8 bases, with 6 bases of the junction left unmatched. CDR1 and CDR2 from the germline V gene are MNHNY and SVGAGI (reference sequence). The CDR3 length is 12 residues. The CDR3 DNA is TGTGCCAGCAGCCAGGACAGGTACGAAGCTTTCTTT. Amino acids: CASSQDRYEAFF.

This clone showed up just a few times. CDR3 coding DNA: TGTGCCAGCAGTTTTTCGGGACTGGAAAAACTGTTTTTT. This gives the protein CASSFSGLEKLFF. The V gene is TRBV12-3 or TRBV12-4, the J gene TRBJ1-4, with a possible D match to TRBD1 (5 bases). Trimming left V 3 bases short and J 8 bases short, with 10 bases between. The length of the CDR3 is 13 residues.

This chain uses TRBV5-1 with TRBJ1-1; possibly TRBD1 for D (6 bases). The CDR3 length is 15 residues. V was trimmed by 5 bases and J by 2 bases, leaving 16 bases between them. Per the germline V gene, CDR1 is SGHRS and CDR2 is YFSETQ. CDR3 nucleotides: TGCGCCAGCAGTCCCGGGACAAACTTTAACACTGAAGCTTTCTTT. It yields the protein CASSPGTNFNTEAFF. Looking up the rest from reference TRBV5-1 and TRBJ1-1 gives the full variable domain: KAGVTQTPRYLIKTRGQQVTLSCSPISGHRSVSWYQQTPGQGLQFLFEYFSETQRNKGNFPGRFSGRQFSNSRSEMNVSTLELGDSALYLCASSPGTNFNTEAFFGQGTRLTVV.

J is TRBJ1-3 and V is TRBV27; D not certain. The CDR3 consists of 13 residues. The germline CDR1 and CDR2 sequences are MNHEY and SMNVEV (reference sequence). Trimming cost V 6 bases and J 0 bases, with 6 bases left between them. DNA for the CDR3: TGTGCCAGCAGGCTAACCTCTGGAAACACCATATATTTT. It specifies CASRLTSGNTIYF.

The gene calls are TRBV5-6 and TRBJ2-5, with unresolved D. In germline, CDR1 is SGHDT, CDR2 YYEEEE. The CDR3 runs to 12 residues. V was shortened by 4 bases and J by 7 bases, with 11 bases between the two germline ends. The CDR3 is CASSAPVGTQYF. DNA of the CDR3: TGTGCCAGCAGCGCGCCGGTGGGGACCCAGTACTTC.

This chain links TRBV6-6 with TRBJ1-5, with a weak D call TRBD1 (6 bases). The CDR3 is 16 residues long. Trimming shortened V by 5 bases and J by 3 bases, and 17 bases separated the two germline ends. Germline assignment: CDR1 MNHNY and CDR2 SVGAGI (reference sequence). The CDR3 here is CASSPTGMRDNQPQHF. Written as DNA, the CDR3 is TGTGCCAGCAGTCCTACAGGGATGCGAGACAATCAGCCCCAGCATTTT.

The DNA of the CDR3 is TGTGCCAGCAGCCCGGGGGGGTATAATTCACCCCTCCACTTT. Protein: CASSPGGYNSPLHF. This chain connects TRBV27 to TRBJ1-6; D might be TRBD1 (5 bases). CDR1 MNHEY and CDR2 SMNVEV come from the germline V gene (reference sequence). V lost 6 bases, J lost 4 bases, and 10 bases lay in between. This CDR3 has 14 residues.

V and J are TRBV7-2 and TRBJ2-3; D is unclear. Per the germline V gene, CDR1 is SGHTA and CDR2 is FQGNSA. Trimming left V 5 bases short and J 14 bases short, with 17 bases between. The length of the CDR3 is 12 residues. The CDR3 loop is CASSTRPADPYF. CDR3 DNA: TGTGCCAGCAGCACGCGACCCGCGGATCCGTATTTT.

V and J are TRBV21-1 and TRBJ2-3; no DNA check was done on the table's D call, TRBD1. TRBV21-1 is termed a pseudogene. This CDR3 has 15 amino acids. The DNA of the CDR3 is TGTGCCAGCAGCAAGGGGGACAGGGGCACAGATACGCAGTATTTT. It codes for CASSKGDRGTDTQYF.

The V call is TRBV7-8, the J call TRBJ2-2; 13 nucleotides align to TRBD2. V dropped 4 bases and J dropped 8; count of bases not matched to a gene: 4. This CDR3 is built from 15 residues. CDR1 and CDR2 (germline): SGHVS, FQNEAQ. The CDR3 loop is CASSSTSGGSGELFF. For the CDR3, the DNA is TGTGCCAGCAGCTCGACTAGCGGGGGGAGTGGGGAGCTGTTTTTT.

This clone was detected only a few times. CDR3 sequence: CASSTLIGVAGSTDTQYF. The CDR3 DNA sequence: TGTGCCAGCAGCACGCTAATCGGGGTAGCGGGAAGCACAGATACGCAGTATTTT. The J gene is TRBJ2-3, the V gene TRBV5-8; 8 positions agree with TRBD2. There are 18 residues in the CDR3. The ends lost 4 bases at V and 0 bases at J; junction bases unmatched: 13. The germline CDR1 and CDR2 sequences are SGHTS and YDEGEE.

A few counts support this clone. The J gene is TRBJ1-6, the V gene TRBV21-1; TRBD1 was called by the table and not checked on the DNA. TRBV21-1 is annotated as a pseudogene. CDR3 length equals 14 residues. CDR3 in amino acids: CAAGRQGRNSPLHF. The CDR3 region has the DNA TGTGCCGCCGGACGACAGGGGCGGAATTCACCCCTCCACTTT.